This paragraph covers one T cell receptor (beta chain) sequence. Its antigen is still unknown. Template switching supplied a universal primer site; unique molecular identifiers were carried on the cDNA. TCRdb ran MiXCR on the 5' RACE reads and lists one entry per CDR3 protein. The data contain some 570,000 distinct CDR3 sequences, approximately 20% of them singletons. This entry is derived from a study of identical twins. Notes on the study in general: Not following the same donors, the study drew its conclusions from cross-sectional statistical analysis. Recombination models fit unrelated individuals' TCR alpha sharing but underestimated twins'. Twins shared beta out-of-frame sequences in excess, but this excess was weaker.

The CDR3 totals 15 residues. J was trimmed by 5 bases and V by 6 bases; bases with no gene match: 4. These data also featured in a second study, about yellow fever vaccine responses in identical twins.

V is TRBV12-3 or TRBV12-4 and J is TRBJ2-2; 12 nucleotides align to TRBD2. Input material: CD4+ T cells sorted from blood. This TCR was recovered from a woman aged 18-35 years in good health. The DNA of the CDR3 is TGTGCCAGCAGAGGACTAGCGGGGTATACCGGGGAGCTGTTTTTT. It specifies CASRGLAGYTGELFF.